This T cell receptor beta chain was identified during a study of blood T cell repertoires in COVID-19. Study-level information: Italy, Spain and the United States were the sources of the convalescent and acute COVID-19 samples. Sources were T cells, B-cell-depleted T cells, or PBMCs; the material itself was cDNA or gDNA.

Germline loops: CDR1 MNHNY, CDR2 SVGAGI (reference sequence). Trimming cost V 3 bases and J 7 bases; bases outside gene matches: 13. The CDR3 length is 16 residues. Authors' analysis steps: How many nucleated cells were present was estimated from reference gene primer amplification. Sequencing was performed with immunoSEQ multiplex PCR; in TCRdb, only in-frame clones are kept and a portion is missing. For V, J and clone size, that table is used; D and trimming come from the DNA. The repertoire holds some 220,000 clones, with 70% to 90% as singletons. Material for sequencing was peripheral blood. This sequence originates from a man aged 45 to 65 with acute or convalescent COVID-19. This sequence joins TRBV6-6 and TRBJ2-7; 9 bases are a match to TRBD1. CDR3 bases: TGTGCCAGCAGTTATACCGGGACAGGGTTCCTCGGGGAGCAGTACTTC. This gives the protein CASSYTGTGFLGEQYF.